A single sample gave rise to the 27 T cell receptor beta chains below, sequenced in a study of T cells in women clearing cervical HPV infection (dated by TCRdb to the late 2010s). Library preparation used the immunoSEQ multiplex PCR assay. Not all clones reach the TCRdb copy of this immuneACCESS table, which keeps in-frame sequences only. Checked studies attribute under half of the gap to unresolved V genes and leave the rest unexplained. This sample's listing comprises tens of thousands of clones. The ten most abundant clones make up under 8.5% of the sample. The sequencing sample was made of blood buffy coat. The receptors were gathered from a woman between 18 and 75 years old with a cervical HPV16 infection that either progressed to CIN3+ or cleared (not recorded which).

In the case of this clone: The observed sequence ends 3 residues before the CDR3 terminus, with the missing tail filled in from the germline J gene. The chain couples TRBV19 to TRBJ1-2, with D perhaps TRBD1 (5 bases). The CDR3 is made up of 12 amino acids. The germline CDR1 and CDR2 sequences are LNHDA and SQIVND (reference sequence). CDR3 loop: CASSPQGFGYTF. CDR3 DNA (partial): TGTGCCAGTAGTCCGCAGGGTTTCGGC.

Concerning this clone itself: The read gets to within 3 residues of the CDR3 end, and the germline J gene fills in the rest. The chain joins TRBV4-1 to TRBJ2-7; the D gene is possibly TRBD1 (5 bases). Germline CDR1 and CDR2: MGHRA and YSYEKL. The V end was cut by 0 bases, the J end by 1 base, with 13 bases between. CDR3 size: 16 residues. The CDR3 bases that were read are TGCGCCAGCAGCCAAGAGGGCAGGGTCTTGTCCTACGAG. Protein product: CASSQEGRVLSYE. The whole CDR3 is CASSQEGRVLSYEQYF.

About this clone itself: With the read ending 3 residues before the CDR3 end, the germline J gene is used to fill in that end. V usage is TRBV20-1 and J usage is TRBJ2-2, with 7 bases fitting TRBD2. V was clipped by 6 bases and J by 4 bases; unmatched bases: 8. From germline, CDR1 is DFQATT and CDR2 SNEGSKA (reference sequence). CDR3 length: 14 amino acids. This CDR3 reads CSAPGLVGTGELFF. The sequenced part of the CDR3 DNA is TGCAGTGCACCCGGACTAGTAGGCACCGGGGAG.

Concerning this clone: The read ends 3 residues before the CDR3 terminus; that terminus is restored from the germline J gene. The chain couples TRBV12-3 or TRBV12-4 to TRBJ2-2, with D possibly matching TRBD2 (5 bases). V was shortened by 5 bases and J by 1 base, with 11 bases between the two germline ends. This CDR3 comprises 15 residues. CDR3 region: CASSNLAGNTGELFF. CDR3 DNA, as far as it was read: TGTGCCAGCAGTAACTTGGCGGGGAACACCGGGGAG.

Regarding this clone: The missing CDR3 end, 3 residues past where the read stops, is filled in from the germline J gene. The chain combines TRBV5-5 with TRBJ2-7, with 9 bases matching TRBD1. Unmatched junction bases numbered 1, after V lost 3 bases and J lost 3 bases. CDR3 length: 13 residues. Germline CDR1 reads SGHKS; CDR2 reads YYEKEE (reference sequence). The CDR3 reads CASSSDRGYEQYF. The sequenced part of the CDR3 DNA is TGTGCCAGCAGCTCGGACAGGGGCTACGAG.

On this clone: The CDR3 extends 3 residues past the end of the read, so its final part is completed from the germline J gene. The rearrangement joins TRBV7-2 to TRBJ2-7; 10 bases align to TRBD1. The J segment lost 2 bases and the V segment lost 6 bases, leaving 7 bases of the junction unmatched. Germline V gene data show CDR1 as SGHTA and CDR2 as FQGNSA. CDR3 length equals 15 residues. This chain's CDR3 is CASSRPGQGTYEQYF. CDR3 bases read: TGTGCCAGCAGTCGTCCGGGACAGGGGACCTACGAG.

Frequency places this clone as medium-sized. The sequenced fragment ends 3 residues before the CDR3 boundary, so the rest is inferred from the germline J gene. This chain connects TRBV2 to TRBJ1-2; D remains ambiguous. The germline CDR1 and CDR2 sequences are SNHLY and FYNNEI. The CDR3 runs to 15 residues. Trimming left V 7 bases short and J 4 bases short, with 19 bases between. The CDR3: CASTLAFSGVYGYTF. The sequenced CDR3 bases are TGTGCCAGCACTCTAGCGTTCTCGGGAGTCTATGGC.

In regard to this clone: The CDR3 end falls 3 residues outside the read, so it is completed with the germline J gene. The rearrangement links TRBV19 to TRBJ2-7, with 9 bases identical to TRBD1. The germline CDR1 and CDR2 sequences are LNHDA and SQIVND (reference sequence). Germline trimming cut 10 bases from V and 5 bases from J; bases unmatched to any gene: 9. This CDR3 is 13 amino acids long. Partial CDR3 DNA: TGTGCCACCATCCAGGGACAGGGTGACGAG. It yields the protein CATIQGQGDE. The entire CDR3 sequence reads CATIQGQGDEQYF.

With respect to this clone: Read data end 3 residues before the CDR3 end; the end is taken from the germline J gene. This chain joins TRBV20-1 and TRBJ2-2; D possibly corresponds to TRBD1 (7 bases). This CDR3 comprises 15 residues. Germline V gene sequence: CDR1 DFQATT, CDR2 SNEGSKA (reference sequence). Deletions cut 2 bases from V and 6 bases from J, with 16 bases between. The CDR3 reads CSARRGQGGAGELFF. CDR3 DNA, as far as it was read: TGCAGTGCTAGAAGGGGCCAGGGGGGCGCCGGGGAG.

Notes on this clone: From the germline J gene comes the end of the CDR3, since the read stops 3 residues before it. The chain couples TRBV7-3 to TRBJ2-1; perhaps TRBD2 as D (6 bases). The CDR3 runs to 13 residues. Looked up from germline, CDR1 is SGHTA and CDR2 is FQGTGA. Trimming took 5 bases from V and 5 from J, leaving 10 bases between them. CDR3 loop: CASSTGLNNEQFF. Partial CDR3 DNA: TGTGCCAGCAGCACCGGACTAAACAATGAG. Based on the CDR3 plus reference TRBV7-3 and TRBJ2-1, the full variable domain is GAGVSQTPSNKVTEKGKYVELRCDPISGHTALYWYRQSLGQGPEFLIYFQGTGAADDSGLPNDRFFAVRPEGSVSTLKIQRTERGDSAVYLCASSTGLNNEQFFGPGTRLTVL.

About this clone: From the germline J gene comes the end of the CDR3, since the read stops 3 residues before it. The rearrangement joins TRBV29-1 to TRBJ1-2; unclear D gene. The CDR3 runs 12 residues. Trimming removed 4 bases from V and 3 bases from J, with 9 bases in between. Germline lookup yields CDR1 SQVTM and CDR2 ANQGSEA. The CDR3 reads CSVAEQYYGYTF. The CDR3 DNA, read in part, is TGCAGCGTTGCGGAACAGTACTATGGC. Complete variable domain (other parts from reference TRBV29-1 and TRBJ1-2): SAVISQKPSRDICQRGTSLTIQCQVDSQVTMMFWYRQQPGQSLTLIATANQGSEATYESGFVIDKFPISRPNLTFSTLTVSNMSPEDSSIYLCSVAEQYYGYTFGSGTRLTVV.

Of note for this clone: Read sequence stops 3 residues before the CDR3 end, and the germline J gene provides the missing end. The chain has TRBV7-9 and TRBJ2-7, with 10 bases that match TRBD1. V was clipped by 10 bases and J by 5 bases; unmatched bases: 11. The CDR3 is 14 amino acids. The germline CDR1 and CDR2 sequences are SEHNR and FQNEAQ (reference sequence). This CDR3 is CAIPYGGTGDEQYF. The CDR3 bases that were read are TGTGCCATCCCATATGGCGGGACAGGGGACGAG.

Remarks on this clone: The missing CDR3 end, 3 residues past where the read stops, is filled in from the germline J gene. This chain uses TRBV6-2 or TRBV6-3 with TRBJ1-2; perhaps TRBD1 as D (5 bases). The CDR3 spans 17 residues. Germline V gene sequence: CDR1 MNHEY, CDR2 SVGEGT. The part of the CDR3 DNA that was read is TGTGCCAGCAGTTACCCTTTTGGGGGGAGAAGGACCCACGAC. Its protein product is CASSYPFGGRRTHD. The complete CDR3 sequence is CASSYPFGGRRTHDYTF.

On this clone itself: Read coverage stops 3 residues before the CDR3 terminus; the germline J gene supplies the remainder. The rearrangement links TRBV20-1 to TRBJ1-4, with D tentatively TRBD1 (5 bases). Germline CDR1 is DFQATT and CDR2 is SNEGSKA (reference sequence). Between the trimmed V and J ends, which lost 0 bases and 5 bases, there was a span of 16 bases. This CDR3 has 16 residues. The CDR3 is CSARDRPDNVNEKLFF. The sequenced CDR3 bases are TGCAGTGCTAGAGATCGTCCGGACAATGTCAATGAAAAA.

As to this clone: The observed sequence ends 3 residues before the CDR3 terminus, with the missing tail filled in from the germline J gene. The chain combines TRBV11-2 with TRBJ1-4; 8 bases are shared with TRBD1. Germline CDR1 SGHAT, CDR2 FQNNGV. CDR3 length: 14 amino acids. CDR3 residues: CASCGQGFFPPLFF. The part of the CDR3 DNA that was read is TGTGCCAGCTGCGGACAGGGTTTTTTTCCACCA.

With regard to this clone: The read ends 3 residues before the CDR3 terminus; that terminus is restored from the germline J gene. The chain joins TRBV7-6 to TRBJ1-5; unclear D gene. Per germline, CDR1 SGHVS and CDR2 FNYEAQ. Trimming shortened V by 1 base and J by 8 bases, and 9 bases separated the two germline ends. The CDR3 is 13 amino acids. The sequenced CDR3 bases are TGTGCCAGCAGCTTAGGAGGTAAAAAGCCC. Translated: CASSLGGKKP. The CDR3 in its entirety is CASSLGGKKPQHF.

A word on this clone: Read sequence stops 3 residues before the CDR3 end, and the germline J gene provides the missing end. V and J are TRBV2 and TRBJ2-7; 10 bases agree with TRBD1. With V trimmed by 10 bases and J by 3 bases, 3 bases remained unmatched. The germline V gene has CDR1 SNHLY and CDR2 FYNNEI. This CDR3 region has 12 residues. CDR3 bases read: TGTGCCACGGGACAGGGGTTCTACGAG. Its translation: CATGQGFYE. The full CDR3 sequence reads CATGQGFYEQYF.

This clone is called medium-sized based on its frequency. CDR3 DNA (partial): TGTGCCAGTAGTATGGAGGGGCGCGACGGGAACTATGGC. It codes for CASSMEGRDGNYG. The whole CDR3 is CASSMEGRDGNYGYTF. The rearrangement joins TRBV19 to TRBJ1-2; D is possibly TRBD1 (5 bases). The read terminates 3 residues ahead of where the CDR3 ends, so the germline J gene completes it. The length of the CDR3 is 16 residues. Per the germline V gene, CDR1 is LNHDA and CDR2 is SQIVND (reference sequence). Trimming took 3 bases from V and 2 from J, leaving 16 bases between them. Using reference TRBV19 and TRBJ1-2 for the parts outside the CDR3, the full variable domain is DGGITQSPKYLFRKEGQNVTLSCEQNLNHDAMYWYRQDPGQGLRLIYYSQIVNDFQKGDIAEGYSVSREKKESFPLTVTSAQKNPTAFYLCASSMEGRDGNYGYTFGSGTRLTVV.

A remark on this clone: From the germline J gene comes the end of the CDR3, since the read stops 3 residues before it. The chain carries TRBV5-1 and TRBJ2-2; tentatively, D is TRBD1 (5 bases). Germline loops: CDR1 SGHRS, CDR2 YFSETQ. This CDR3 is built from 16 residues. Trimming took 5 bases from V and 6 from J, leaving 20 bases between them. The DNA read from the CDR3 is TGCGCCAGCAGTGAACAGGCATCTAGTCTGGCCGGGGAG. This sequence encodes CASSEQASSLAGE. In full, the CDR3 reads CASSEQASSLAGELFF.

About this clone itself: The read ends 3 residues shy of where the CDR3 ends; the end is completed using the germline J gene. V gene TRBV7-9 combines with J gene TRBJ1-2; possibly TRBD1 for D (6 bases). Germline CDR1 and CDR2: SEHNR and FQNEAQ (reference sequence). CDR3 length: 13 amino acids. CDR3 in amino acids: CASSTGQRGSYTF. The covered CDR3 bases are TGTGCCAGCAGCACCGGACAGCGGGGGAGC.

Concerning this clone: Coverage ceases 3 residues before the CDR3 finishes, and the germline J gene fills in the end. The chain carries TRBV7-9 and TRBJ1-1; TRBD1 is a possible D gene (5 bases). The CDR3 length is 12 residues. V was shortened by 7 bases and J by 4 bases, with 10 bases between the two germline ends. CDR1 is SEHNR and CDR2 is FQNEAQ in the germline V gene (reference sequence). Partial CDR3 DNA: TGTGCCAGCAACCAAGGGGCCACTGAA. Residues: CASNQGATE. The complete CDR3 sequence is CASNQGATEAFF. Full variable domain (rest looked up from reference TRBV7-9 and TRBJ1-1): DTGVSQNPRHKITKRGQNVTFRCDPISEHNRLYWYRQTLGQGPEFLTYFQNEAQLEKSRLLSDRFSAERPKGSFSTLEIQRTEQGDSAMYLCASNQGATEAFFGQGTRLTVV.

A note on this clone: The read ends 3 residues shy of where the CDR3 ends; the end is completed using the germline J gene. The genes are TRBV4-2 and TRBJ1-3; 8 bases match TRBD1. This CDR3 comprises 15 residues. V shed 1 base, J shed 2 bases, and the junction held 1 base outside the gene matches. In germline, CDR1 is LGHNA, CDR2 YNFKEQ. CDR3 sequence reads: CASSQGQGTGNTIYF. Partial CDR3 DNA: TGTGCCAGCAGCCAAGGACAGGGGACTGGAAACACC.

Concerning this clone: Read sequence stops 3 residues before the CDR3 end, and the germline J gene provides the missing end. The chain joins TRBV11-2 to TRBJ2-3; the match to TRBD2 covers 13 bases. This CDR3 comprises 15 residues. Germline V gives CDR1 SGHAT, CDR2 FQNNGV. J lost 8 bases, V lost 5 bases, and 7 bases had no gene match. CDR3 DNA (partial): TGTGCCAGCAGCCAACTAGCGGGGGGGCCGAGTACG. It translates to CASSQLAGGPST. The full CDR3 sequence reads CASSQLAGGPSTQYF. Supplemented by reference TRBV11-2 and TRBJ2-3, the full variable domain reads EAGVAQSPRYKIIEKRQSVAFWCNPISGHATLYWYQQILGQGPKLLIQFQNNGVVDDSQLPKDRFSAERLKGVDSTLKIQPAKLEDSAVYLCASSQLAGGPSTQYFGPGTRLTVL.

Worth noting for this clone: The sequence runs out 3 residues before the end of the CDR3; the remainder is reconstructed from the germline J gene. The chain is built from TRBV5-1 and TRBJ1-1; 7 bases match TRBD1. The germline V gene encodes CDR1 SGHRS and CDR2 YFSETQ. CDR3 size: 14 residues. After removal of 5 bases from V and 2 bases from J, the junction contained 6 bases not matched to a gene. This chain's CDR3 is CASRTGTANTEAFF. The covered CDR3 bases are TGCGCCAGCAGGACCGGGACAGCTAACACTGAA. Drawing the rest from reference TRBV5-1 and TRBJ1-1, the complete variable domain is KAGVTQTPRYLIKTRGQQVTLSCSPISGHRSVSWYQQTPGQGLQFLFEYFSETQRNKGNFPGRFSGRQFSNSRSEMNVSTLELGDSALYLCASRTGTANTEAFFGQGTRLTVV.

Of note for this clone: The CDR3 end lies 3 residues beyond the end of the read and is filled in from the germline J gene. The J gene is TRBJ2-1, the V gene TRBV5-1, with 8 bases fitting TRBD2. Looked up from germline, CDR1 is SGHRS and CDR2 is YFSETQ. The CDR3 runs 19 residues. V shed 0 bases and J 0 bases; nucleotides not matched to a gene: 11. The CDR3: CASSLARSGGASSYNEQFF. The part of the CDR3 DNA that was read is TGCGCCAGCAGCTTGGCCAGGAGCGGGGGAGCAAGCTCCTACAATGAG.

As regards this clone: An end of the junction differs from the germline gene, which may be a read error. From the germline J gene comes the end of the CDR3, since the read stops 3 residues before it. V and J are TRBV4-2 and TRBJ2-7; TRBD1 agrees at 10 bases. The CDR3 is 17 residues long. Germline-derived CDR1 and CDR2 are LGHNA and YNFKEQ. CDR3 DNA, as far as it was read: TGCGCCAGCAGCCAAGCTTTCCAGGGACAGGGGATCTACGAG. Amino acids: CASSQAFQGQGIYE. The whole CDR3 is CASSQAFQGQGIYEQYF.

A note on this clone: The observed sequence ends 3 residues before the CDR3 terminus, with the missing tail filled in from the germline J gene. The chain is built from TRBV2 and TRBJ2-2, with TRBD2 identical over 12 bases. V was clipped by 7 bases and J by 1 base; unmatched bases: 10. Germline CDR1 reads SNHLY; CDR2 reads FYNNEI. This CDR3 has 18 residues. The DNA read from the CDR3 is TGTGCCAGCACATTGAGACTAGCGGGGGCGGTGAACACCGGGGAG. It specifies CASTLRLAGAVNTGE. The whole CDR3 protein reads CASTLRLAGAVNTGELFF.